This T cell receptor (beta chain) was profiled in a study of OX40 agonist ivuxolimab in advanced cancers. Whole-study context: While on treatment, patients had intravenous ivuxolimab at 0.01 to 10 mg/kg every 2 weeks.

The CDR3 is 14 residues long. Trimming removed 4 bases at V and 5 bases at J, with 12 bases between. Germline loops: CDR1 SGHRS, CDR2 YFSETQ. Study-level findings and limits: By week 6 at 0.1 to 3.0 mg/kg, blood CD4+ and CD8+ T cells had expanded clonally. Averaging showed that CD8+ T cells had more expanded clones than CD4+ did.

Regarding this clone: Its matching antigen is unknown.

Anyone with autoimmune disease history or systemic immunosuppression was excluded. Sequencing used immunoSEQ multiplex PCR; TCRdb keeps in-frame clones, though not all of them. The sample holds about 27,000 clones; around three quarters are singletons and the top ten take approximately 14%. This rearrangement joins TRBV5-1 to TRBJ2-2, with a tentative D call TRBD1 (5 bases). The material sequenced was CD4+ or CD8+ T cells sorted from blood, taken in a trial of the OX40 agonist ivuxolimab. The origin of this receptor is an adult with an advanced solid tumor such as melanoma, head and neck, liver or kidney cancer. CDR3 residues: CASSAGQGTGELFF. The CDR3 DNA reads TGCGCCAGCAGCGCCGGACAAGGTACCGGGGAGCTGTTTTTT.